The next 24 T cell receptor beta chains were all read from a single sample in a study of shared clonotypes between healthy human individuals. Generated by immunoSEQ multiplex PCR, the TCRdb table keeps only in-frame clones and is missing some. The sample consists of a few million clones, approximately 90% of them appearing once. The sequencing input was naive CD4+ T cells sorted from blood. The subset denotes: CD45RA+ positively selected. These receptor sequences come from a man in his late teens or twenties in good health.

To note about this clone: At one boundary the junction diverges from the germline segment, which might be a read error. The genes are TRBV10-1 and TRBJ2-7; D is uncertain. This CDR3 comprises 13 residues. From germline, CDR1 is WNHNN and CDR2 SYGVQD (reference sequence). The CDR3 is CASSESSSHEQYF. CDR3 DNA: TGCGCCAGCAGTGAGTCAAGCTCCCACGAGCAGTACTTC.

The rearrangement links TRBV2 to TRBJ2-2; D ambiguous. The germline CDR1 and CDR2 sequences are SNHLY and FYNNEI. Trimming took 6 bases from V and 6 from J, leaving 20 bases between them. This CDR3 contains 16 residues. CDR3 nucleotides: TGTGCCAGCAGCTCTTCGAAAGGGTTGATATCCGGGGAGCTGTTTTTT. Translated: CASSSSKGLISGELFF.

The chain joins TRBV4-3 to TRBJ2-7; no clear D gene. This CDR3 comprises 16 residues. Germline V CDR1 and CDR2: LGHNA, YSLEER. V dropped 5 bases and J dropped 2 bases, with 19 bases sitting between them. As DNA, the CDR3 is TGCGCCAGCAGCAACTATCTAATAGGGCCCACCTACGAGCAGTACTTC. Protein sequence: CASSNYLIGPTYEQYF.

This rearrangement joins TRBV5-1 to TRBJ1-6, with D unresolved. Germline CDR1 is SGHRS and CDR2 is YFSETQ. The CDR3 is 15 residues long. V was trimmed by 1 base and J by 10 bases, leaving 15 bases between them. CDR3 nucleotides: TGCGCCAGCAGCTTGTCCTGGGAGATGGGATCACCCCTCCACTTT. Protein sequence: CASSLSWEMGSPLHF.

The chain joins TRBV30 to TRBJ2-7, with D possibly being TRBD1 (6 bases). The CDR3 has 13 residues. Trimming took off 5 bases at V and 3 bases at J, with 14 bases between the two ends. The V gene's germline CDR1 is GTSNPN and CDR2 SVGIG (reference sequence). The CDR3 loop is CAWQGQKIYEQYF. The CDR3 bases are TGTGCCTGGCAGGGACAAAAAATCTACGAGCAGTACTTC.

J is TRBJ1-1 and V is TRBV28; the D gene is possibly TRBD1 (6 bases). The CDR3 spans 14 residues. The germline V gene has CDR1 MDHEN and CDR2 SYDVKM. V was cut by 7 bases and J by 7 bases, with 19 bases left in between. The CDR3 DNA follows: TGTGCCAGCAACTCAGGGGCGGGGGCACTTGAAGCTTTCTTT. Its translation: CASNSGAGALEAFF.

The rearrangement joins TRBV28 to TRBJ2-3, with 12 bases matching TRBD2. The CDR3 runs 17 residues. In germline, CDR1 is MDHEN, CDR2 SYDVKM. The junction had 9 bases not matched to a gene; V was cut back by 7 bases and J by 1 base. CDR3 region: CASKWPSGGAGTDTQYF. The CDR3 coding sequence is TGTGCCAGCAAATGGCCTAGCGGGGGGGCTGGCACAGATACGCAGTATTTT.

Concerning this clone: Other DNA sequences of this sample code for an identical CDR3. V is TRBV18 and J is TRBJ1-1, with TRBD1 matching 9 bases. The CDR3 is 13 residues long. Per the germline V gene, CDR1 is KGHSH and CDR2 is LQKENI. V lost 3 bases and J lost 5; bases outside the gene matches: 1. CDR3 in amino acids: CASSPDRGTEAFF. In DNA, the CDR3 is TGTGCCAGCTCACCGGACAGGGGAACTGAAGCTTTCTTT.

The chain uses TRBV9 and TRBJ2-7; 7 nucleotides agree with TRBD1. V was pared by 4 bases and J by 0 bases, with 7 bases of the junction left unmatched. The CDR3 has 15 amino acids. Germline V gene lookup returns CDR1 SGDLS and CDR2 YYNGEE. The CDR3 nucleotides are TGTGCCAGCAGCCCAGACGGGACAGTCTCCTACGAGCAGTACTTC. Its protein product is CASSPDGTVSYEQYF.

This chain uses TRBV27 with TRBJ1-1, with TRBD1 as a possible D gene (6 bases). V was cut by 2 bases and J by 1 base, with 20 bases left in between. The germline CDR1 and CDR2 sequences are MNHEY and SMNVEV (reference sequence). There are 18 residues in the CDR3. The CDR3 loop is CASSLRYIGQIKNTEAFF. The DNA of the CDR3 is TGTGCCAGCAGTTTACGTTATATCGGACAGATCAAGAACACTGAAGCTTTCTTT.

The rearrangement uses TRBV5-6 and TRBJ1-2; 7 nucleotides line up with TRBD1. The CDR3 is made up of 15 amino acids. CDR1 is SGHDT, CDR2 YYEEEE, per germline. Trimming cost V 4 bases and J 3 bases; bases outside gene matches: 9. The CDR3 nucleotides read TGTGCCAGCAGCATCCCACCCGGGACAGACTATGGCTACACCTTC. Protein sequence: CASSIPPGTDYGYTF.

This clone is a singleton in its sample. In the same sample, other DNA sequences code for this CDR3. The chain joins TRBV28 to TRBJ2-7; TRBD2 matches at 13 bases. Germline CDR1 reads MDHEN; CDR2 reads SYDVKM. This CDR3 comprises 15 residues. The junction had 3 bases not matched to a gene; V was cut back by 5 bases and J by 2 bases. The CDR3 here is CASSPGTSGAYEQYF. DNA for the CDR3: TGTGCCAGCAGTCCAGGGACTAGCGGGGCCTACGAGCAGTACTTC.

This clone was detected only once. The rearrangement links TRBV10-3 to TRBJ1-2; perhaps TRBD1 as D (6 bases). In germline, CDR1 is ENHRY, CDR2 SYGVKD. This CDR3 contains 14 residues. V dropped 3 bases and J dropped 5 bases, with 13 bases sitting between them. The DNA for the CDR3 is TGTGCCATCAGTGAAAGGGGGTCGAGTTATGGCTACACCTTC. Translated: CAISERGSSYGYTF.

V gene TRBV5-1 combines with J gene TRBJ2-3, with D possibly TRBD1 on 6 matching bases. The CDR3 has 17 residues. Germline CDR1 and CDR2: SGHRS and YFSETQ. Trimming cost V 4 bases and J 1 base, with 19 bases left between them. CDR3 loop: CASSGRDTQDRTDTQYF. The CDR3 coding sequence is TGCGCCAGCAGCGGCCGGGACACCCAAGACCGCACAGATACGCAGTATTTT.

The chain uses TRBV14 and TRBJ1-1; no clear D. V dropped 2 bases and J dropped 0 bases, with 10 bases sitting between them. CDR3 length equals 15 residues. Germline V CDR1 and CDR2: SGHDN, FVKESK. CDR3 DNA: TGTGCCAGCAGCCAATTTACCGCATTGAACACTGAAGCTTTCTTT. It is translated as CASSQFTALNTEAFF. Full variable domain (outside the CDR3, taken from reference TRBV14 and TRBJ1-1): EAGVTQFPSHSVIEKGQTVTLRCDPISGHDNLYWYRRVMGKEIKFLLHFVKESKQDESGMPNNRFLAERTGGTYSTLKVQPAELEDSGVYFCASSQFTALNTEAFFGQGTRLTVV.

The genes are TRBV6-6 and TRBJ1-1, with D perhaps matching TRBD1 (5 bases). V dropped 7 bases and J dropped 6 bases, with 18 bases sitting between them. Germline V gene sequence: CDR1 MNHNY, CDR2 SVGAGI (reference sequence). The CDR3 runs 14 residues. For the CDR3, the DNA is TGTGCCAGCAACCATGGGACTCTCCTCTCTGAAGCTTTCTTT. It encodes CASNHGTLLSEAFF.

This clone has just one count. The chain employs TRBV2 and TRBJ1-1; 9 bases map to TRBD1. The CDR3 consists of 15 residues. Trimming cost V 7 bases and J 5 bases; bases outside gene matches: 11. Germline V gives CDR1 SNHLY, CDR2 FYNNEI. CDR3 bases: TGTGCCAGCATACCGGAACAGGGGGCGCGGACTGAAGCTTTCTTT. It codes for CASIPEQGARTEAFF.

V usage is TRBV30 and J usage is TRBJ1-6; maybe TRBD1 (5 bases). The CDR3 extends over 14 amino acids. V was shortened by 0 bases and J by 10 bases, with 13 bases between the two germline ends. Germline-derived CDR1 and CDR2 are GTSNPN and SVGIG (reference sequence). The CDR3 is CAWSVGPTESPLHF. The CDR3, as DNA: TGTGCCTGGAGTGTGGGCCCGACAGAGTCACCCCTCCACTTT.

V usage is TRBV29-1 and J usage is TRBJ2-5; 15 bases are shared with TRBD2. The germline V gene encodes CDR1 SQVTM and CDR2 ANQGSEA. CDR3 length: 16 amino acids. With V trimmed by 7 bases and J by 6 bases, 12 bases remained unmatched. In DNA, the CDR3 is TGCAGCGCGGACGGTGGACTAGCGGGAGGGCAAAAGACCCAGTACTTC. This sequence encodes CSADGGLAGGQKTQYF. Drawing the rest from reference TRBV29-1 and TRBJ2-5, the complete variable domain is SAVISQKPSRDICQRGTSLTIQCQVDSQVTMMFWYRQQPGQSLTLIATANQGSEATYESGFVIDKFPISRPNLTFSTLTVSNMSPEDSSIYLCSADGGLAGGQKTQYFGPGTRLLVL.

In nucleotides, the CDR3 is TGTGCCACCAGCTCCTGGGGCGAGCAGTACTTC. This codes for CATSSWGEQYF. This sequence joins TRBV15 and TRBJ2-7; D is unclear. Germline CDR1 is LNHNV and CDR2 is YYDKDF (reference sequence). The V end was cut by 5 bases, the J end by 6 bases, with 8 bases between. The CDR3 is made up of 11 amino acids. Supplemented by reference TRBV15 and TRBJ2-7, the full variable domain reads DAMVIQNPRYQVTQFGKPVTLSCSQTLNHNVMYWYQQKSSQAPKLLFHYYDKDFNNEADTPDNFQSRRPNTSFCFLDIRSPGLGDTAMYLCATSSWGEQYFGPGTRLTVT.

CDR3 nucleotide sequence: TGTGCCAGCAGCTTGATCCTAAGCTCCTACAATGAGCAGTTCTTC. Translating gives CASSLILSSYNEQFF. J is TRBJ2-1 and V is TRBV5-4; the D is unclear. V dropped 1 base and J dropped 0 bases, with 8 bases sitting between them. The CDR3 contains 15 residues. CDR1 is SGHNT, CDR2 YYREEE, per germline (reference sequence).

The chain uses TRBV4-3 and TRBJ2-7; D not resolved. This CDR3 region has 16 residues. The germline V and J ends were trimmed by 0 bases and 2 bases, with 14 bases remaining between them. CDR1 is LGHNA, CDR2 YSLEER, per germline. CDR3 in DNA: TGCGCCAGCAGCCAAGATCTAGGCGTAAACACCTACGAGCAGTACTTC. This gives the protein CASSQDLGVNTYEQYF.

Comment on this clone: The junction departs from the called germline gene at one end, perhaps through a read error. The chain recombines TRBV30 with TRBJ1-6; D ambiguous. CDR3 length: 12 residues. Per germline, CDR1 GTSNPN and CDR2 SVGIG (reference sequence). The CDR3 is CAWSSFNSPLHF. Here the CDR3 DNA reads TGTGCCTGGAGTTCCTTTAATTCACCCCTCCACTTT.

The V and J genes are TRBV5-4 and TRBJ2-3; D gene uncertain. The CDR3 runs to 13 residues. V was pared by 1 base and J by 9 bases, with 12 bases between. CDR1 and CDR2 (germline): SGHNT, YYREEE (reference sequence). This CDR3 is CASSLPSTSTQYF. CDR3 DNA: TGTGCCAGCAGCTTGCCGTCGACCTCAACGCAGTATTTT.